This T cell receptor (beta chain) was identified in a study of T-cell memory formation after mild COVID-19 (dated by TCRdb to about 2021). Turning to the overall study: Most TCR sequence clusters were specific to one of the two donors. The cohort was made up of two young adult volunteers, one female and one male, who were previously healthy. Longitudinal TCRalpha and TCRbeta repertoire sequencing tracked T-cell clones expanding and contracting after mild COVID-19 in a couple of donors. Broad study findings and their caveats: The second-wave clones that peaked on day 37 were not confirmed to be SARS-CoV-2 specific. Some responding clones were detected in pre-infection memory, which suggested that pre-existing cross-reactive memory T cells had joined the SARS-CoV-2 response. The study included only a couple of mild cases, and larger cohorts that include severe cases with pre-infection samples were judged to be necessary. Contracting CD4+ clones turned up mainly in the CM and EM memory subsets, whereas EMRA was where CD8+ clones were enriched. From day 15 to 85, contracting clones showed balanced CD4/CD8 phenotypes, whereas a second wave of clones that expanded from day 15 to 37 leaned towards CD4+.

The instrument was an Illumina NovaSeq 6000. Using 5'RACE with constant-segment primers, TCRalpha and TCRbeta cDNA libraries were constructed, with sample barcodes and unique molecular identifiers added in the process. RNA was extracted from every sample with Trizol reagent. The libraries were amplified in two PCR steps, and the second step added a second sample barcode and Illumina TruSeq adapters. The libraries were sequenced on an Illumina NovaSeq using 2 x 150 bp paired-end reads. Per the source publication's procedure: Reads were demultiplexed and collapsed into UMI-guided consensus sequences with migec v1.2.7. Using mixcr v2.1.11, UMI consensuses were aligned to TRA and TRB V and J templates and then assembled into clonotypes. Clonotypes were classified as expanded or contracted when called significant by both edgeR and NoisET, with noise models trained on biological replicates. For edgeR calls, a false discovery rate-adjusted p below 0.01 and a log2 fold-change threshold of 1 were applied. PCA with hierarchical clustering of max-normalized trajectories of the 1000 most abundant clonotypes was used as exploratory dynamics analysis. Separately sequenced CD4+ and CD8+ repertoires were used to assign the CD4 or CD8 phenotype of responding clones. TCRdb reran the public reads through fastp at Q25 and MiXCR, keeping productive beta chains. When rows share a CDR3 protein, they turn into one entry using the most common DNA and genes. The V and J calls were not made by the authors but by TCRdb's processing. Across this sample there are roughly 510,000 distinct CDR3 sequences, with roughly 17% seen only once. About 8.6% of the sample comes from the top ten.

V is shortened by 0 bases, J by 4 bases, and the region joining them spans 12 bases. Inclusive of the bounding cysteine and phenylalanine, the CDR3 is 16 residues long. The CDR3 DNA has 48 bases and is translated from base 1. CDR1 and CDR2 (LGHNA, YNFKEQ) derive from the germline V gene. Remarks on this clonotype: Its target antigen remains unknown. Per-base qualities were not stored, and no clone one base away is much larger.

Ficoll-Paque density gradient centrifugation was used to isolate PBMCs. Sequencing was carried out using PBMCs or a T cell subset sorted from them (not recorded which). This sequence was found in an adult woman who had mild COVID-19 (a few samples of this study predate the infection). The sample titles of this study are shuffled in the database, so cell type and time point are left out; the donor was told from shared clones. The sequence joins TRBV4-2 to TRBJ2-2, and TRBD2 may be the D gene, going by 7 matching bases. Read as DNA, the sequence is TGTGCCAGCAGCCAAGATTTCGGGGGGCGCACCGGGGAGCTGTTTTTT. Its protein is CASSQDFGGRTGELFF.